Following are 2 T cell receptor beta chains from one sample sequenced in a study of blood T cell repertoires in COVID-19. The protocol was immunoSEQ multiplex PCR, while the TCRdb copy is restricted to in-frame clones and leaves out a portion. The sample has more than 150,000 clones; around 94% are singletons. Specimen: peripheral blood. These receptors were collected from a man younger than 45 with COVID-19, enrolled during active disease.

CDR3 sequence reads: CASSEYKAGGRYGYTF. The CDR3 region has the DNA TGCGCCAGCAGTGAATATAAGGCAGGGGGGAGGTATGGCTACACCTTC. J is TRBJ1-2 and V is TRBV10-2, with 7 bases lining up with TRBD1. The CDR3 is 16 amino acids. With V trimmed by 3 bases and J by 5 bases, 12 bases remained unmatched. The germline CDR1 and CDR2 sequences are WSHSY and SAAADI.

This sequence joins TRBV5-1 and TRBJ1-2, with 10 bases matching TRBD1. CDR1 is SGHRS, CDR2 YFSETQ, per germline. V was pared by 4 bases and J by 0 bases, with 3 bases of the junction left unmatched. This CDR3 is built from 15 residues. CDR3 DNA sequence: TGCGCCAGCAGCGCCGGGACAGGGGCTAACTATGGCTACACCTTC. Translated, it gives CASSAGTGANYGYTF.